This TCR beta chain was sequenced in a study of blood T cell repertoires in COVID-19. Study information: The United States, Italy and Spain provided the acute and convalescent COVID-19 samples. In each case, the material was cDNA or gDNA derived from T cells, B-cell-depleted T cells, or PBMCs.

Germline V gene sequence: CDR1 SGHVS, CDR2 FNYEAQ. The CDR3 extends over 13 amino acids. V lost 1 base and J 5 bases, leaving 8 bases between the germline ends. Original analysis: By means of reference gene primer amplification, nucleated cell counts were estimated. Data came from immunoSEQ multiplex PCR; TCRdb stores just in-frame clones and leaves some out. V, J and clone size were drawn from that table, and D and trimming were deduced from the DNA. The sample has around 310,000 clones, 89% seen once; the top ten hold around 9%. Sequencing was done on a sample of PBMCs or T cells enriched from blood (not recorded which). This TCR came from a woman in her twenties or thirties who had recovered from COVID-19. The chain recombines TRBV7-6 with TRBJ2-5, with no clear D. The CDR3 region is CASSLGASETQYF. CDR3 coding DNA: TGTGCCAGCAGCTTAGGGGCGTCCGAGACCCAGTACTTC.